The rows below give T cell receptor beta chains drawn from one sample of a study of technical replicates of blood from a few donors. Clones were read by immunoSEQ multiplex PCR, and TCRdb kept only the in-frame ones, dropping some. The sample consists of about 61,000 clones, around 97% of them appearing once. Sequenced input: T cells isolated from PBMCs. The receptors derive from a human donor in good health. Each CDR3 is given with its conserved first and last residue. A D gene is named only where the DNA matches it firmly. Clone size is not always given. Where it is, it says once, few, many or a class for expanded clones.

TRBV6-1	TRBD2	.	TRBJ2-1	CASRTGGFYNEQFF	TGTGCCAGCAGGACGGGGGGGTTCTACAATGAGCAGTTCTTC
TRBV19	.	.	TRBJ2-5	CASSMGRLLQETQYF	TGTGCCAGTAGTATGGGCCGGCTACTCCAAGAGACCCAGTACTTC
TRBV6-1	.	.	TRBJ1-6	CASSELGRDAYNSPLHF	TGTGCCAGCAGTGAACTAGGGAGGGACGCCTATAATTCACCCCTCCACTTT
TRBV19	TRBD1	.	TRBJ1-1	CASSIGETTGDTEAFF	TGTGCCAGTAGTATCGGGGAGACGACAGGGGACACTGAAGCTTTCTTT
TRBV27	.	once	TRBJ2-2	CASSPYIGTTGELFF	TGTGCCAGCAGCCCATATATCGGGACAACCGGGGAGCTGTTTTTT
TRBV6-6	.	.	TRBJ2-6	CASSSSSGANVLTF	TGTGCCAGCAGCTCGAGCTCTGGGGCCAACGTCCTGACTTTC
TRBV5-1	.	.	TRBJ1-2	CASSAGRDTEYYGYTF	TGCGCCAGCAGCGCGGGTCGGGACACAGAATACTATGGCTACACCTTC
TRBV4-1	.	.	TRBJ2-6	CASSLPSAGANVLTF	TGCGCCAGCAGCCTCCCTTCGGCTGGGGCCAACGTCCTGACTTTC
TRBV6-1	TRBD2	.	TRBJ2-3	CASSEGTSGGTDTQYF	TGTGCCAGCAGTGAAGGGACTAGCGGGGGGACAGATACGCAGTATTTT
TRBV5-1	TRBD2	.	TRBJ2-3	CASSLLAGGVDTQYF	TGCGCCAGCAGCTTACTAGCGGGGGGAGTCGATACGCAGTATTTT
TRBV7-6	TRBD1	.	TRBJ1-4	CASSFGTATNEKLFF	TGTGCCAGCAGCTTTGGGACAGCAACTAATGAAAAACTGTTTTTT
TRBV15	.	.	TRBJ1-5	CATSRERGWQPQHF	TGTGCCACCAGCAGAGAGCGCGGATGGCAGCCCCAGCATTTT
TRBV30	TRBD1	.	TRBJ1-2	CAWTRDSTFYGYTF	TGTGCCTGGACCAGGGACAGCACTTTCTATGGCTACACCTTC
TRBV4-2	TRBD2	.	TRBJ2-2	CASSTRGSGRTLGTGELFF	TGTGCCAGCAGCACACGAGGTAGCGGGAGAACCCTGGGCACCGGGGAGCTGTTTTTT
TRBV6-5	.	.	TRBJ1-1	CASSYGEMNTEAFF	TGTGCCAGCAGTTATGGGGAGATGAACACTGAAGCTTTCTTT
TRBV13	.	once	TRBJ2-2	CASSLRSWGTSNTGELFF	TGTGCCAGCAGCTTAAGAAGTTGGGGGACATCGAACACCGGGGAGCTGTTTTTT
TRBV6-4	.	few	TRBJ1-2	CASGEGTYGYTF	TGTGCCAGCGGAGAAGGTACCTATGGCTACACCTTC
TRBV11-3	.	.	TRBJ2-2	CASSLDGNTGELFF	TGTGCCAGCAGCTTAGACGGGAACACCGGGGAGCTGTTTTTT
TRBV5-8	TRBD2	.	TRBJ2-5	CASSLGLAGGPGETQYF	TGTGCCAGCAGCTTGGGACTAGCGGGAGGGCCCGGAGAGACCCAGTACTTC
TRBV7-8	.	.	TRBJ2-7	CASSYILGSSYEQYF	TGTGCCAGCAGCTATATCTTGGGGAGCTCCTACGAGCAGTACTTC
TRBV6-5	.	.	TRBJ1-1	CASSQYTEAFF	TGTGCCAGCAGCCAATACACTGAAGCTTTCTTT
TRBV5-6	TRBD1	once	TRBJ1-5	CASSSTGYGNQPQHF	TGTGCCAGCAGCTCGACAGGGTATGGCAATCAGCCCCAGCATTTT
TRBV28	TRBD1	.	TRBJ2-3	CASRDRGGDTQYF	TGTGCCAGCAGGGACAGGGGTGGAGATACGCAGTATTTT
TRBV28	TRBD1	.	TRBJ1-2	CASSFLTGGNYGYTF	TGTGCCAGCAGTTTTCTAACAGGGGGCAACTATGGCTACACCTTC
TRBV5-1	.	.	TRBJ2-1	CASSSPLGGPSSYNEQFF	TGCGCCAGCAGCTCGCCTTTAGGCGGCCCGAGCTCCTACAATGAGCAGTTCTTC
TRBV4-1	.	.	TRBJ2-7	CASSQSPGSHEQYF	TGCGCCAGCAGCCAATCCCCGGGGTCCCACGAGCAGTACTTC
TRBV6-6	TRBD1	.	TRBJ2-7	CASSEGAWDEQYF	TGTGCCAGCAGTGAGGGGGCGTGGGACGAGCAGTACTTC
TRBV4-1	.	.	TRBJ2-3	CASSLHRDLLRTDTQYF	TGCGCCAGCAGCCTCCACCGGGACTTACTCCGCACAGATACGCAGTATTTT
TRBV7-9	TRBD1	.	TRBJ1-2	CASSLADRGSSGYTF	TGTGCCAGCAGCTTAGCGGACAGGGGAAGTAGCGGCTACACCTTC
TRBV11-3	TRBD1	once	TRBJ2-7	CASKPGQGNEQYF	TGTGCCAGCAAGCCGGGACAGGGGAACGAGCAGTACTTC
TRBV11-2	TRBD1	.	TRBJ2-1	CASSTGQDNEQFF	TGTGCCAGCAGCACCGGACAGGACAATGAGCAGTTCTTC
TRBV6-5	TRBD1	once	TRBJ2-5	CASSHRDRGGETQYF	TGTGCCAGCAGCCATAGAGACAGGGGAGGAGAGACCCAGTACTTC
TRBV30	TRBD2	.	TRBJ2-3	CAWSRWRGGPDTQYF	TGTGCCTGGAGTAGGTGGCGGGGGGGCCCAGATACGCAGTATTTT
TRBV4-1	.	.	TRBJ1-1	CASSLHLGNGEAFF	TGCGCCAGCAGCCTCCATCTCGGGAACGGTGAAGCTTTCTTT
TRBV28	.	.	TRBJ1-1	CASINGGAGWTEAFF	TGTGCCAGCATCAATGGGGGGGCAGGCTGGACTGAAGCTTTCTTT
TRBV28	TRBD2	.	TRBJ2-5	CASSFLGGSAKETQYF	TGTGCCAGCAGTTTTCTAGGCGGGAGCGCTAAAGAGACCCAGTACTTC
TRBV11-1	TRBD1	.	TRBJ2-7	CASSQWTGKILNEQYF	TGTGCCAGCAGCCAATGGACAGGGAAGATCCTAAACGAGCAGTACTTC
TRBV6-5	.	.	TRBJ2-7	CASSYSQGRRYF	TGTGCCAGCAGTTACTCCCAGGGAAGACGGTACTTC
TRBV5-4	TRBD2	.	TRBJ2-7	CASSRGGPGIYEQYF	TGTGCCAGCAGCCGGGGGGGTCCGGGGATATACGAGCAGTACTTC
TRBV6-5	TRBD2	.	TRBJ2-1	CATRRLAGLNEQFF	TGTGCCACCCGCCGGCTAGCGGGATTGAATGAGCAGTTCTTC
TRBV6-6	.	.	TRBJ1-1	CASTIRVNTEAFF	TGTGCCAGCACGATAAGAGTAAACACTGAAGCTTTCTTT
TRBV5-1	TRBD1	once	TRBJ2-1	CASSFQIGTVSFLRSYNEQFF	TGCGCCAGCAGCTTCCAAATAGGGACAGTGTCTTTCCTACGCTCCTACAATGAGCAGTTCTTC
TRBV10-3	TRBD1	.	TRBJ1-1	CAISLQGGTEAFF	TGTGCCATCAGCCTACAGGGGGGCACTGAAGCTTTCTTT